The source of this TCR beta chain is a study of regulatory T cells in long-lasting Graves disease. On this clonotype itself: In this CDR3 the conserved last residue, phenylalanine or tryptophan, is missing, so a read error is likely. It is unclear where the CDR3 begins or ends on the DNA, so no DNA is shown, and the CDR3 is as TCRdb lists it.

Arm-PCR of CDR3 regions with iRepertoire HTBI primers generated TCR beta libraries. In TCRdb, the multiplex PCR reads were re-called with MiXCR into one record per CDR3 protein. Here the sample spans 420,000 or so distinct CDR3 sequences, about 16% being singletons. This sample's time point: newly diagnosed GD, antithyroid drugs for less than 3 months. From PBMCs, RNA was extracted and then used to make the TCR library. The length of the CDR3 is 16 amino acids, counting both ends. Germline V CDR1 and CDR2: MDHEN, SYDVKM. These sequences were also reported in another study, on T cells in Graves' hyperthyroidism and ophthalmopathy.

J is TRBJ2-7 and V is TRBV28; the D segment call TRBD1 is taken from the table without a DNA check. The sequence was collected from a woman between 18 and 29 years old with Graves disease. This specimen was peripheral blood mononuclear cells (PBMCs), taken at new diagnosis, from a patient treated with antithyroid drugs. Here the CDR3 reads CASSFGSGAFSYEQYS.